The T cell receptor beta chain described here comes from a study of T cell responses to AZD1222 COVID-19 vaccine. This CDR3 has 17 amino acids. V dropped 1 base and J dropped 4 bases, with 17 bases sitting between them. Germline V gene sequence: CDR1 SEHNR, CDR2 FQNEAQ (reference sequence). Method: immunoSEQ multiplex PCR; TCRdb's copy keeps in-frame clones and lacks some. The sample records fewer than 120,000 clones, 81% being singletons. The V call is TRBV7-9, the J call TRBJ1-5; tentative D call: TRBD1 (5 bases). This receptor was obtained from an adult in good health. The sample here was peripheral blood, taken on day 0 of AZD1222 vaccination. DNA for the CDR3: TGTGCCAGCAGCTTAGTACAGGACGAGACGTGGAATCAGCCCCAGCATTTT. This encodes CASSLVQDETWNQPQHF.